The 7 T cell receptor beta chains below come from one sample, sequenced in a study of cytomegalovirus exposure and HLA in healthy donors. PCR used 60 Vbeta primers and 13 Jbeta primers. Sequencing used immunoSEQ multiplex PCR; TCRdb keeps in-frame clones, though not all of them. The repertoire consists of 120,000 to 150,000 clones, with roughly 80% occurring once and the leading ten covering approximately 7%. The sample comprised PBMCs. Source of these receptors: a man aged 40-55 years in good health and CMV-seropositive.

J is TRBJ1-6 and V is TRBV7-8; D is unclear. The ends were cut back, 1 base at V and 7 bases at J, with 8 bases in the middle. CDR1 SGHVS and CDR2 FQNEAQ come from the germline V gene. The CDR3 is 14 residues long. The CDR3 DNA reads as TGTGCCAGCAGCTTAGTGGCCGGGAATTCACCCCTCCACTTT. Amino acids: CASSLVAGNSPLHF. The full variable domain, with the rest looked up from reference TRBV7-8 and TRBJ1-6, is GAGVSQSPRYKVAKRGQDVALRCDPISGHVSLFWYQQALGQGPEFLTYFQNEAQLDKSGLPSDRFFAERPEGSVSTLKIQRTQQEDSAVYLCASSLVAGNSPLHFGNGTRLTVT.

This clone was counted at least ten times. The chain uses TRBV19 and TRBJ2-7; TRBD1 matches 11 bases. The CDR3 contains 15 residues. Germline trimming cut 5 bases from V and 4 bases from J; bases unmatched to any gene: 7. Germline assignment: CDR1 LNHDA and CDR2 SQIVND (reference sequence). The CDR3, as DNA: TGTGCCAGTAGTCTCGGGACAGGGGGTTGGTACGAGCAGTACTTC. This gives the protein CASSLGTGGWYEQYF.

The rearrangement uses TRBV18 and TRBJ2-1; 7 bases fit TRBD1. This CDR3 has 14 residues. Germline V gene lookup returns CDR1 KGHSH and CDR2 LQKENI. Trimming cost V 4 bases and J 3 bases; bases outside gene matches: 3. This chain's CDR3 is CASSLRQGYNEQFF. Here the CDR3 DNA reads TGTGCCAGCTCACTGAGACAGGGCTACAATGAGCAGTTCTTC.

This sequence joins TRBV6-4 and TRBJ2-3, with 11 bases aligning to TRBD1. Trimming cost V 2 bases and J 6 bases; bases outside gene matches: 4. The CDR3 spans 15 residues. Germline V gene sequence: CDR1 MRHNA, CDR2 SNTAGT. The CDR3 protein is CASSDGTGGLDTQYF. Written as DNA, the CDR3 is TGTGCCAGCAGTGACGGGACAGGGGGTTTGGATACGCAGTATTTT.

The rearrangement joins TRBV5-1 to TRBJ2-3; 9 bases align to TRBD2. Germline V gene sequence: CDR1 SGHRS, CDR2 YFSETQ. The CDR3 sequence is 17 residues long. Unmatched junction bases numbered 9, after V lost 0 bases and J lost 4 bases. CDR3: CASSLDWGGGAADTQYF. DNA for the CDR3: TGCGCCAGCAGCTTGGATTGGGGCGGGGGGGCCGCAGATACGCAGTATTTT.

V and J are TRBV7-6 and TRBJ2-7, with 7 bases fitting TRBD1. V trimming: 3 bases; J trimming: 0 bases; junction bases outside the gene matches: 5. The germline V gene encodes CDR1 SGHVS and CDR2 FNYEAQ. CDR3 length equals 15 residues. This CDR3 is CASSLERTGSYEQYF. The CDR3 bases are TGTGCCAGCAGCTTGGAGAGGACAGGCTCCTACGAGCAGTACTTC.

The genes are TRBV9 and TRBJ2-3; TRBD2 agrees at 9 bases. The V gene end was trimmed by 0 bases and the J gene end by 3 bases; junction bases not matched to a gene: 5. This CDR3 is built from 16 residues. CDR1 and CDR2 (germline): SGDLS, YYNGEE. The chain's CDR3 is CASSVVGTSFTDTQYF. CDR3 coding DNA: TGTGCCAGCAGCGTAGTAGGGACTAGCTTTACAGATACGCAGTATTTT.